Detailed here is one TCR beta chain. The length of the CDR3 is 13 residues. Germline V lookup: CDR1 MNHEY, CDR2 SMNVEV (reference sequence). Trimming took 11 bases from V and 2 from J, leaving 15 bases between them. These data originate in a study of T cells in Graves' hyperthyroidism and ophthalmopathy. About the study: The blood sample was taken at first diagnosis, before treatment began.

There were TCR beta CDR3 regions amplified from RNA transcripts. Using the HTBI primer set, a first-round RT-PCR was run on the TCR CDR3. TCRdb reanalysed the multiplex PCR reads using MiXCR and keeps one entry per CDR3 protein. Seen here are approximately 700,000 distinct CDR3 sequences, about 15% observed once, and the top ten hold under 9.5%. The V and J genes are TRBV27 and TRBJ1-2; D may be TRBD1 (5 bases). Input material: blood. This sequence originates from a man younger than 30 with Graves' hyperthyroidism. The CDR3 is CASKLTENYGYTF. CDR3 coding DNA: TGTGCCTCAAAATTGACAGAGAACTATGGCTACACCTTC.